Shown below are 27 T cell receptor beta chains from a single sample sequenced in a study of glioma-infiltrating T cells after dendritic cell vaccination. Generated by immunoSEQ multiplex PCR, the TCRdb table keeps only in-frame clones and is missing some. The sample contains 100,000 or so clones, just over 85% of which appear only once. The starting material was blood, obtained before dendritic cell vaccination. Source of these receptors: a human donor with glioblastoma.

The chain uses TRBV6-5 and TRBJ2-4, with 8 bases aligning to TRBD1. Losses at the gene ends were 6 bases for V and 4 bases for J; bases not matched to a gene: 2. This CDR3 has 13 residues. Germline CDR1 reads MNHEY; CDR2 reads SVGAGI. CDR3 amino acids: CASRRDRKNIQYF. The CDR3 nucleotides read TGTGCCAGCAGGCGGGACAGGAAAAACATTCAGTACTTC.

The chain recombines TRBV6-1 with TRBJ2-5, with a possible D match to TRBD2 (6 bases). The germline gives CDR1 MNHNS, CDR2 SASEGT. CDR3 length: 14 amino acids. V was trimmed by 4 bases and J by 4 bases, leaving 13 bases between them. CDR3 DNA: TGTGCCAGCAGTGGGGGACTTTCGGGAGAGACCCAGTACTTC. This gives the protein CASSGGLSGETQYF.

CDR3 loop: CASSLTGLAGGGGTQYF. CDR3 DNA sequence: TGTGCCAGCAGCTTAACAGGACTAGCGGGGGGCGGGGGTACGCAGTATTTT. This chain uses TRBV7-3 with TRBJ2-3; 14 bases match TRBD2. CDR3 size: 17 residues. Per the germline V gene, CDR1 is SGHTA and CDR2 is FQGTGA. V shed 0 bases, J shed 8 bases, and the junction held 7 bases outside the gene matches.

This chain connects TRBV27 to TRBJ1-1, with a possible D match to TRBD1 (5 bases). Germline V CDR1 and CDR2: MNHEY, SMNVEV (reference sequence). V lost 7 bases, J lost 0 bases, and 9 bases lay in between. The CDR3 has 13 residues. CDR3 nucleotide sequence: TGTGCCAGCACCTTGGGGCTGAACACTGAAGCTTTCTTT. Translating it yields CASTLGLNTEAFF.

V usage is TRBV18 and J usage is TRBJ1-4; D might be TRBD1 (5 bases). This CDR3 has 13 residues. The germline CDR1 and CDR2 sequences are KGHSH and LQKENI. The V and J ends lost 2 bases and 4 bases respectively, with 5 bases between them. This chain's CDR3 is CASSPDSNEKLFF. CDR3 nucleotides: TGTGCCAGCTCACCAGACAGTAATGAAAAACTGTTTTTT.

CDR3 protein: CSVGSGQVYEQYF. Here the CDR3 DNA reads TGCAGCGTGGGCTCTGGACAGGTCTACGAGCAGTACTTC. The rearrangement links TRBV29-1 to TRBJ2-7, with 7 bases fitting TRBD1. The trim removed 6 bases at V and 3 bases at J, leaving 8 bases unmatched. Germline CDR1 is SQVTM and CDR2 is ANQGSEA. The CDR3 runs to 13 residues.

This chain links TRBV5-5 with TRBJ2-7, with D perhaps TRBD1 (6 bases). The CDR3 extends over 15 amino acids. Germline loops: CDR1 SGHKS, CDR2 YYEKEE (reference sequence). Deletions cut 4 bases from V and 4 bases from J, with 18 bases between. The CDR3 DNA follows: TGTGCCAGCAGCCAAGGAAGACAGGCTGTTTACGAGCAGTACTTC. This codes for CASSQGRQAVYEQYF.

The chain recombines TRBV4-1 with TRBJ2-1, with 7 bases aligning to TRBD2. Trimming took 4 bases from V and 8 from J; bases not matched to a gene: 17. Germline V gene data show CDR1 as MGHRA and CDR2 as YSYEKL. The CDR3 length is 17 residues. The CDR3 protein is CASSRKSIGPGRDEQFF. The CDR3 DNA follows: TGCGCCAGCAGCCGAAAATCTATTGGACCGGGGAGGGATGAGCAGTTCTTC.

V gene TRBV5-1 combines with J gene TRBJ2-7; weak D call: TRBD1 (5 bases). Germline CDR1 and CDR2: SGHRS and YFSETQ. V lost 0 bases, J lost 2 bases, and 9 bases lay in between. This CDR3 has 14 residues. The CDR3 nucleotides read TGCGCCAGCAGCTTGGCGACAGTTACCTACGAGCAGTACTTC. Translated: CASSLATVTYEQYF.

This clone was picked up a small number of times. This chain links TRBV7-2 with TRBJ1-5, with D hard to call. Germline lookup yields CDR1 SGHTA and CDR2 FQGNSA. This CDR3 spans 13 amino acids. Trimming shortened V by 0 bases and J by 7 bases, and 7 bases separated the two germline ends. The CDR3 DNA follows: TGTGCCAGCAGCTTAGCCTTATCCCAGCCCCAGCATTTT. It is translated as CASSLALSQPQHF.

The chain employs TRBV5-6 and TRBJ1-4, with TRBD1 as a possible D gene (5 bases). Between the trimmed V and J ends, which lost 2 bases and 0 bases, there was a span of 5 bases. There are 14 residues in the CDR3. The germline gives CDR1 SGHDT, CDR2 YYEEEE. CDR3 coding DNA: TGTGCCAGCAGCTTCAGGGCAACTAATGAAAAACTGTTTTTT. It yields the protein CASSFRATNEKLFF.

The rearrangement joins TRBV7-2 to TRBJ2-5; 12 bases map to TRBD2. With V trimmed by 1 base and J by 5 bases, 5 bases remained unmatched. Per germline, CDR1 SGHTA and CDR2 FQGNSA. This CDR3 comprises 16 residues. The CDR3 DNA follows: TGTGCCAGCAGCTTAGGCGCTAGCGGGGGGGGCGAGACCCAGTACTTC. It translates to CASSLGASGGGETQYF.

V and J are TRBV7-9 and TRBJ1-3; 11 nucleotides line up with TRBD1. This CDR3 contains 15 residues. V shed 5 bases and J 0 bases; nucleotides not matched to a gene: 0. The germline V gene has CDR1 SEHNR and CDR2 FQNEAQ (reference sequence). CDR3: CASSGTGGSGNTIYF. In DNA form, the CDR3 reads TGTGCCAGCAGCGGGACAGGGGGCTCTGGAAACACCATATATTTT.

The chain uses TRBV4-1 and TRBJ2-1; D may be TRBD1 (5 bases). In germline, CDR1 is MGHRA, CDR2 YSYEKL. Trimming took off 1 base at V and 9 bases at J, with 19 bases between the two ends. This CDR3 is built from 16 residues. The chain's CDR3 is CASSQVWGLQRGEQFF. The CDR3 DNA follows: TGCGCCAGCAGCCAAGTTTGGGGCCTCCAACGTGGTGAGCAGTTCTTC.

This chain uses TRBV28 with TRBJ1-4; no clear D. The CDR3 totals 12 residues. Per the germline V gene, CDR1 is MDHEN and CDR2 is SYDVKM. CDR3 loop: CASQVVGEKLFF. DNA for the CDR3: TGTGCTAGCCAGGTGGTTGGGGAAAAACTGTTTTTT.

The chain uses TRBV18 and TRBJ2-6; 7 bases map to TRBD1. Unmatched junction bases numbered 3, after V lost 2 bases and J lost 2 bases. The CDR3 spans 16 residues. The germline CDR1 and CDR2 sequences are KGHSH and LQKENI. CDR3: CASSPGTGAGANVLTF. CDR3 DNA sequence: TGTGCCAGCTCACCAGGTACAGGGGCTGGGGCCAACGTCCTGACTTTC.

This clone was found once. The chain links TRBV7-9 to TRBJ1-1, with a tentative D call TRBD1 (5 bases). V lost 0 bases to trimming and J lost 0 bases, with 8 bases between them. The CDR3 spans 15 residues. Germline V gene sequence: CDR1 SEHNR, CDR2 FQNEAQ (reference sequence). CDR3 amino acids: CASSLALGVNTEAFF. The CDR3 DNA follows: TGTGCCAGCAGCTTAGCTTTAGGGGTGAACACTGAAGCTTTCTTT. The whole variable domain, filled in from reference TRBV7-9 and TRBJ1-1, reads DTGVSQNPRHKITKRGQNVTFRCDPISEHNRLYWYRQTLGQGPEFLTYFQNEAQLEKSRLLSDRFSAERPKGSFSTLEIQRTEQGDSAMYLCASSLALGVNTEAFFGQGTRLTVV.

The gene calls are TRBV30 and TRBJ2-2, with D uncertain. CDR1 GTSNPN and CDR2 SVGIG come from the germline V gene (reference sequence). Deletions cut 0 bases from V and 2 bases from J, with 7 bases between. The CDR3 contains 14 residues. The CDR3 sequence: CAWSVLANTGELFF. DNA for the CDR3: TGTGCCTGGAGTGTTCTGGCTAACACCGGGGAGCTGTTTTTT.

This clone appeared once. The genes are TRBV7-2 and TRBJ2-2; D may be TRBD2 (5 bases). From germline, CDR1 is SGHTA and CDR2 FQGNSA. The CDR3 has 14 amino acids. V was trimmed by 1 base and J by 7 bases, leaving 10 bases between them. DNA of the CDR3: TGTGCCAGCAGCTTAGGAGGGATTGGCGGGGAGCTGTTTTTT. It yields the protein CASSLGGIGGELFF.

The CDR3 region is CASSLGRGQGIGNEQYF. CDR3 DNA: TGTGCCAGCAGTTTGGGCCGGGGACAGGGGATAGGAAACGAGCAGTACTTC. This chain links TRBV28 with TRBJ2-7; 10 nucleotides align to TRBD1. The CDR3 is 17 residues long. Trimming at V came to 3 bases and at J to 5 bases, leaving 13 bases not matched to a gene. Germline V gene lookup returns CDR1 MDHEN and CDR2 SYDVKM.

Written as DNA, the CDR3 is TGTGCCAGCAGCGTCGCGGGGGACCCCACCGGGGAGCTGTTTTTT. It yields the protein CASSVAGDPTGELFF. V is TRBV9 and J is TRBJ2-2, with 7 bases identical to TRBD2. The CDR3 has 15 amino acids. Per germline, CDR1 SGDLS and CDR2 YYNGEE. The trim removed 2 bases at V and 4 bases at J, leaving 5 bases unmatched.

This chain connects TRBV30 to TRBJ2-5, with 8 bases fitting TRBD2. This CDR3 contains 14 residues. The germline V gene has CDR1 GTSNPN and CDR2 SVGIG (reference sequence). The ends lost 3 bases at V and 1 base at J; junction bases unmatched: 4. The CDR3 spells CAWSGGGFQETQYF. The CDR3 region has the DNA TGTGCCTGGAGCGGGGGGGGTTTCCAAGAGACCCAGTACTTC. The full variable domain, rest sourced from reference TRBV30 and TRBJ2-5, is SQTIHQWPATLVQPVGSPLSLECTVEGTSNPNLYWYRQAAGRGLQLLFYSVGIGQISSEVPQNLSASRPQDRQFILSSKKLLLSDSGFYLCAWSGGGFQETQYFGPGTRLLVL.

This clone was counted only a few times. This chain uses TRBV19 with TRBJ1-1; D perhaps matches TRBD1 (5 bases). V was clipped by 7 bases and J by 0 bases, with 12 bases between them. CDR3 size: 14 residues. Per germline, CDR1 LNHDA and CDR2 SQIVND (reference sequence). This chain's CDR3 is CASTHSTVNTEAFF. CDR3 in DNA: TGTGCCAGTACCCACTCGACAGTGAACACTGAAGCTTTCTTT.

J is TRBJ1-4 and V is TRBV18, with 10 bases matching TRBD1. The CDR3 has 16 amino acids. Germline trimming cut 2 bases from V and 5 bases from J; bases unmatched to any gene: 5. The germline V gene has CDR1 KGHSH and CDR2 LQKENI. The CDR3 bases are TGTGCCAGCTCACCAAGACAGGGGGCGAGGAATGAAAAACTGTTTTTT. It is translated as CASSPRQGARNEKLFF.

This clone has a single count. This chain links TRBV6-1 with TRBJ1-1, with TRBD1 as a possible D gene (5 bases). V lost 6 bases and J 1 base, leaving 6 bases between the germline ends. This CDR3 contains 12 residues. Germline V gene lookup returns CDR1 MNHNS and CDR2 SASEGT. CDR3 sequence reads: CASSGGNTEAFF. CDR3 nucleotide sequence: TGTGCCAGCAGCGGGGGGAACACTGAAGCTTTCTTT.

The chain recombines TRBV5-1 with TRBJ2-5; 14 positions agree with TRBD2. The CDR3 runs 16 residues. V dropped 4 bases and J dropped 4; count of bases not matched to a gene: 6. The germline V gene has CDR1 SGHRS and CDR2 YFSETQ. The CDR3 coding sequence is TGCGCCAGCAGCACGGGACTAGCGGGAGAAGTAGAGACCCAGTACTTC. Amino acids: CASSTGLAGEVETQYF.

This clone appeared a few times. This chain uses TRBV2 with TRBJ1-6, with TRBD1 matching over 7 bases. Trimming removed 7 bases from V and 7 bases from J; junction bases left unmatched: 7. The CDR3 totals 14 residues. Germline loops: CDR1 SNHLY, CDR2 FYNNEI. CDR3 nucleotide sequence: TGTGCCAGCATTAAGACAGGGTTCAATTCACCCCTCCACTTT. It encodes CASIKTGFNSPLHF.